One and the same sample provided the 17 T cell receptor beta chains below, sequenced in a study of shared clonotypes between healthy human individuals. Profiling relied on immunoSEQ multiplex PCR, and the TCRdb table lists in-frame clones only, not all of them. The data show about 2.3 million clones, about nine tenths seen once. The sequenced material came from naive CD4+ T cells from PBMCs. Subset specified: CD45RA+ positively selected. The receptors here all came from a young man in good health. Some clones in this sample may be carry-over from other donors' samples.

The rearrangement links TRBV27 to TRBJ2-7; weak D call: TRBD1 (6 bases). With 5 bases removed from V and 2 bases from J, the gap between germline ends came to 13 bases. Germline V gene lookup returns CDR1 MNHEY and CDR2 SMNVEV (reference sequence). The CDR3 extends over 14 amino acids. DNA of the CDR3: TGTGCCAGCAGTCCCCGGGACACGACCTACGAGCAGTACTTC. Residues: CASSPRDTTYEQYF.

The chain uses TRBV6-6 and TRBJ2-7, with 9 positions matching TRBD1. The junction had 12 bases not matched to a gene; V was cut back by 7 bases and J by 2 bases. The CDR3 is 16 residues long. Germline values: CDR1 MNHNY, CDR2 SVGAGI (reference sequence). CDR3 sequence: CASNPGQGGGTYEQYF. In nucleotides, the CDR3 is TGTGCCAGCAACCCGGGACAGGGAGGGGGCACCTACGAGCAGTACTTC.

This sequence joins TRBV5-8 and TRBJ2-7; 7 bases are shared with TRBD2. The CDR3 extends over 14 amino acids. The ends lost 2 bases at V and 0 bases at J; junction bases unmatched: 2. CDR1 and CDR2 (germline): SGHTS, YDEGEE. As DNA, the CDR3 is TGTGCCAGCAGCTTTAGCGGGCTCTCCTACGAGCAGTACTTC. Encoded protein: CASSFSGLSYEQYF.

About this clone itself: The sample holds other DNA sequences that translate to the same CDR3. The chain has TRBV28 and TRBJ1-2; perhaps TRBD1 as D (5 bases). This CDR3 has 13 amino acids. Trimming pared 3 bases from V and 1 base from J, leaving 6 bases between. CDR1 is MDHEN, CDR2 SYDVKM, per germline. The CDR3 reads CASSFQGNYGYTF. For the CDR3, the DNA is TGTGCCAGCAGTTTCCAGGGTAACTATGGCTACACCTTC.

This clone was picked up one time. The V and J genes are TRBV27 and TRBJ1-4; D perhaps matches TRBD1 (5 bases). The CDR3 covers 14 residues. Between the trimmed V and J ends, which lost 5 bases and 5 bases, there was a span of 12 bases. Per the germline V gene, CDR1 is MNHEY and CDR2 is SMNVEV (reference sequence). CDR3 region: CASSIGRGNEKLFF. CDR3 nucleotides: TGTGCCAGCAGTATAGGACGGGGGAATGAAAAACTGTTTTTT.

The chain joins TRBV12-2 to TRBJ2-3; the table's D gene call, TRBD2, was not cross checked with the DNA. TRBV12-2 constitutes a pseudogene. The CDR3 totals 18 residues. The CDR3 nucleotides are TGTGCAAGTCGCTTAGGGACCGCGGCCCGGGAGGGTACAGATACGCAGTATTTT. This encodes CASRLGTAAREGTDTQYF.

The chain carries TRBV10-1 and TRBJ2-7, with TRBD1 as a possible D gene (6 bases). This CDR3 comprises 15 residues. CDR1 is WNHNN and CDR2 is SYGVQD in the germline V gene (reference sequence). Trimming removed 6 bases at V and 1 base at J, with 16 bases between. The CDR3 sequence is CASREKTGHSYEQYF. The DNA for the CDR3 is TGCGCCAGCAGAGAAAAGACAGGCCATTCCTACGAGCAGTACTTC.

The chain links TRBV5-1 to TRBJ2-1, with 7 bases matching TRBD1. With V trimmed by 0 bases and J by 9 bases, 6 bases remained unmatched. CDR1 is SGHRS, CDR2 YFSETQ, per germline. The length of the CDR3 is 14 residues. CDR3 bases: TGCGCCAGCAGCTTGGATACAGGGGATATTGAGCAGTTCTTC. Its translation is CASSLDTGDIEQFF.

CDR3 sequence (DNA): TGTGCCAGCAGCTTAGCAGGGGAACAGACCCAGTACTTC. Translation gives CASSLAGEQTQYF. The rearrangement uses TRBV7-8 and TRBJ2-5; weak D call: TRBD1 (5 bases). V was trimmed by 0 bases and J by 6 bases, leaving 8 bases between them. Germline CDR1 SGHVS, CDR2 FQNEAQ. The CDR3 has 13 residues.

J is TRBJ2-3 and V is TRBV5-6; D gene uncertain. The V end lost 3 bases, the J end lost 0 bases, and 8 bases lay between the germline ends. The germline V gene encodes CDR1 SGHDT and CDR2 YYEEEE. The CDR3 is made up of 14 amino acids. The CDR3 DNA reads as TGTGCCAGCAGCTCCCTAACGAGCACAGATACGCAGTATTTT. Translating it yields CASSSLTSTDTQYF.

CDR3 loop: CASSPRRSTGYEQYF. The CDR3 DNA sequence: TGTGCCAGCAGCCCCCGACGATCGACCGGCTACGAGCAGTACTTC. The J gene is TRBJ2-7, the V gene TRBV7-8, with D unresolved. The CDR3 is 15 residues long. V lost 5 bases and J lost 3, with 17 bases in between. The germline V gene encodes CDR1 SGHVS and CDR2 FQNEAQ.

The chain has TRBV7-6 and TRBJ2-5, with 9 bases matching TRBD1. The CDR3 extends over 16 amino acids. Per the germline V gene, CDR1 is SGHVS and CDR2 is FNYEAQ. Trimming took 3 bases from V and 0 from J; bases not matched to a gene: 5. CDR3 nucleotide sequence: TGTGCCAGCAGCTTGCAGACAGGGGGTGACCAAGAGACCCAGTACTTC. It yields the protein CASSLQTGGDQETQYF.

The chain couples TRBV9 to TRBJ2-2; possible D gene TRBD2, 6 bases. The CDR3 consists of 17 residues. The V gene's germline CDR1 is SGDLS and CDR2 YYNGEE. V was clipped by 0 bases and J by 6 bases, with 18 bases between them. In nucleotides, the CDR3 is TGTGCCAGCAGCGTAGGTTGGGGGGAGACAGTCGCCGGGGAGCTGTTTTTT. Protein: CASSVGWGETVAGELFF. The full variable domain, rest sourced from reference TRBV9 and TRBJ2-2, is DSGVTQTPKHLITATGQRVTLRCSPRSGDLSVYWYQQSLDQGLQFLIQYYNGEERAKGNILERFSAQQFPDLHSELNLSSLELGDSALYFCASSVGWGETVAGELFFGEGSRLTVL.

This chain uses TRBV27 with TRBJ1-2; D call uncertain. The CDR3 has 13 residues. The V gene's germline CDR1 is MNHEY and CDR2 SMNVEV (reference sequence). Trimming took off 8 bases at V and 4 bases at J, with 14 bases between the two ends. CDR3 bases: TGTGCCAGCGGAATAGGGCGAGGCTATGGCTACACCTTC. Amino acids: CASGIGRGYGYTF.

The CDR3 reads CASSAVAGKNTGELFF. CDR3 coding DNA: TGTGCCAGCAGCGCAGTAGCGGGAAAGAACACCGGGGAGCTGTTTTTT. V gene TRBV9 combines with J gene TRBJ2-2; 8 nucleotides line up with TRBD2. J was trimmed by 1 base and V by 3 bases; bases with no gene match: 5. The germline V gene has CDR1 SGDLS and CDR2 YYNGEE. This CDR3 spans 16 amino acids.

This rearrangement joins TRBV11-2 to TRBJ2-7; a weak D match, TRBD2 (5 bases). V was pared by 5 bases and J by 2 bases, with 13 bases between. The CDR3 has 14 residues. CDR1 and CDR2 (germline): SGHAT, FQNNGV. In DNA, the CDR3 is TGTGCCAGCAGCCCGACCGGAGGTCCCTACGAGCAGTACTTC. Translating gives CASSPTGGPYEQYF.

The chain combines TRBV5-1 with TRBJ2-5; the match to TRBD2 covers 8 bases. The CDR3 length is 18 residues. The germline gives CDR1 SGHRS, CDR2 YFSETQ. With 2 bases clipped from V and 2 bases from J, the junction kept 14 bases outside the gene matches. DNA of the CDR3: TGCGCCAGCAGCTTAAGGGCAGGCCAACTAGCGGCACAAGAGACCCAGTACTTC. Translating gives CASSLRAGQLAAQETQYF.